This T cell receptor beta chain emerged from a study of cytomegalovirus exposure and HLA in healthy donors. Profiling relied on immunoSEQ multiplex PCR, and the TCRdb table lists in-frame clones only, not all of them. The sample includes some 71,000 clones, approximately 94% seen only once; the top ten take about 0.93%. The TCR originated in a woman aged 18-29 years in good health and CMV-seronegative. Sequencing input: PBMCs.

The CDR3 is CASSEGTSKETQYF. DNA for the CDR3: TGTGCCAGCAGTGAAGGGACTAGTAAAGAGACCCAGTACTTC. The chain couples TRBV2 to TRBJ2-5; TRBD2 matches at 7 bases. The CDR3 has 14 residues. V lost 1 base, J lost 3 bases, and 2 bases stayed unmatched. The germline gives CDR1 SNHLY, CDR2 FYNNEI.